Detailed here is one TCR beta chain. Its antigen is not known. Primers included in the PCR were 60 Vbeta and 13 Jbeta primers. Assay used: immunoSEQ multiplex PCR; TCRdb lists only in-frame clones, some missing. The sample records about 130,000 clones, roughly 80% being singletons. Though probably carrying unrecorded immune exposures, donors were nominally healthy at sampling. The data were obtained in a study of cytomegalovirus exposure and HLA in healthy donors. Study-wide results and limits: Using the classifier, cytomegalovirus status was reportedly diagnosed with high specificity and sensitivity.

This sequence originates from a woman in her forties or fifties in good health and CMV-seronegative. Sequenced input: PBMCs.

Written as DNA, the CDR3 is TGTGCCAGCAGCGGCCGGACAGGGGGCCCTCAGCCCCAGCATTTT. It codes for CASSGRTGGPQPQHF. V usage is TRBV6-1 and J usage is TRBJ1-5, with 11 nucleotides matching TRBD1. The germline V gene encodes CDR1 MNHNS and CDR2 SASEGT. The CDR3 runs 15 residues. V trimming: 6 bases; J trimming: 6 bases; junction bases outside the gene matches: 7.